Shown below are 3 T cell receptor beta chains from a single sample sequenced in a study of T cell responses to AZD1222 COVID-19 vaccine. Profiling relied on immunoSEQ multiplex PCR, and the TCRdb table lists in-frame clones only, not all of them. Among approximately 140,000 clones, under 95% were seen once, and the ten largest hold 7.5% to 8%. The source material was peripheral blood, sampled 28 days after the second dose of the MenACWY control vaccine. Source of these receptors: an adult who received the MenACWY meningococcal vaccine as a control.

The chain joins TRBV6-5 to TRBJ1-6; 9 bases are shared with TRBD1. Trimming at V came to 5 bases and at J to 7 bases, leaving 6 bases not matched to a gene. The CDR3 has 15 residues. Germline-derived CDR1 and CDR2 are MNHEY and SVGAGI. CDR3 sequence reads: CASSTVTGGNSPLHF. The DNA of the CDR3 is TGTGCCAGCAGTACTGTGACAGGGGGGAATTCACCCCTCCACTTT.

V and J are TRBV3-1 (or the pseudogene TRBV3-2) and TRBJ2-1; D is tentatively TRBD1 or TRBD2 (5 bases each). The CDR3 has 13 amino acids. Germline CDR1 reads LGHDT; CDR2 reads YNNKEL (reference sequence). Trimming shortened V by 4 bases and J by 12 bases, and 16 bases separated the two germline ends. In DNA form, the CDR3 reads TGTGCCAGCAGCCGGCCGGGACGTACAGCGCAGTTCTTC. This translates into CASSRPGRTAQFF.

The chain is built from TRBV5-1 and TRBJ2-3, with TRBD2 matching 8 bases. Germline V gene data show CDR1 as SGHRS and CDR2 as YFSETQ. The CDR3 sequence is 17 residues long. V lost 1 base and J lost 0; bases outside the gene matches: 7. CDR3: CASSLFSGETSTDTQYF. CDR3 DNA: TGCGCCAGCAGCTTGTTTAGCGGGGAGACTAGCACAGATACGCAGTATTTT.